These T cell receptor beta chains were read from a single sample in a study of cytomegalovirus exposure and HLA in healthy donors. Method: immunoSEQ multiplex PCR; TCRdb's copy keeps in-frame clones and lacks some. The sample includes under 90,000 clones, 80% to 90% of them seen just once. Sequencing was carried out using PBMCs. Receptors were obtained from a man younger than 30 in good health and CMV-seronegative. Both conserved end residues are part of each CDR3. Fields, in order: J gene, D gene, V gene, clone size, CDR3 protein. D genes are given only for firm matches. Not every row has a clone size; where given, it reads once, few, many or a size class.

J gene: TRBJ2-3
D gene: TRBD2
V gene: TRBV11-1
clone size: NA
CDR3 protein: CASSLGGLSSTDTQYF

J gene: TRBJ2-1
D gene: TRBD2
V gene: TRBV7-3
clone size: NA
CDR3 protein: CASSPRGLAGGSADEQFF

J gene: TRBJ1-1
D gene: NA
V gene: TRBV5-5
clone size: NA
CDR3 protein: CASSFTPNTEAFF

J gene: TRBJ2-7
D gene: NA
V gene: TRBV27
clone size: NA
CDR3 protein: CASTLYPGDSYEQYF

J gene: TRBJ2-3
D gene: TRBD1
V gene: TRBV5-8
clone size: once
CDR3 protein: CASSSGQGGTDTQYF

J gene: TRBJ2-3
D gene: TRBD1
V gene: TRBV15
clone size: NA
CDR3 protein: CATSKMGQPSTDTQYF

J gene: TRBJ2-4
D gene: TRBD1
V gene: TRBV9
clone size: NA
CDR3 protein: CASGDRRIAKNIQYF

J gene: TRBJ1-5
D gene: TRBD1
V gene: TRBV28
clone size: NA
CDR3 protein: CASTLDRGNSNQPQHF

J gene: TRBJ2-3
D gene: TRBD2
V gene: TRBV28
clone size: NA
CDR3 protein: CASRRQYAFGLEPSTDTQYF

J gene: TRBJ2-1
D gene: TRBD2
V gene: TRBV5-1
clone size: once
CDR3 protein: CASSLTGTSGAYNEQFF

J gene: TRBJ1-2
D gene: NA
V gene: TRBV4-2
clone size: NA
CDR3 protein: CASSQEGVGNYGYTF

J gene: TRBJ1-1
D gene: TRBD1
V gene: TRBV27
clone size: NA
CDR3 protein: CASSSRGAGTEAFF

J gene: TRBJ2-5
D gene: TRBD2
V gene: TRBV5-1
clone size: NA
CDR3 protein: CASSFGGGGNQETQYF

J gene: TRBJ1-2
D gene: NA
V gene: TRBV28
clone size: NA
CDR3 protein: CASSPGGTFGYTF

J gene: TRBJ2-1
D gene: TRBD2
V gene: TRBV5-6
clone size: NA
CDR3 protein: CASSLRVGGRRYNEQFF

J gene: TRBJ2-7
D gene: TRBD1
V gene: TRBV28
clone size: few
CDR3 protein: CASSLGTGWAKYEQYF

J gene: TRBJ2-3
D gene: TRBD2
V gene: TRBV7-2
clone size: once
CDR3 protein: CASSLARGLRAGGFTDTQYF

J gene: TRBJ2-1
D gene: TRBD2
V gene: TRBV10-3
clone size: NA
CDR3 protein: CAISETGLAYSSYNEQFF

J gene: TRBJ2-7
D gene: TRBD1
V gene: TRBV28
clone size: NA
CDR3 protein: CASSLAGGPYEQYF

J gene: TRBJ1-1
D gene: NA
V gene: TRBV5-4
clone size: NA
CDR3 protein: CASSRGLEAFF

J gene: TRBJ2-5
D gene: NA
V gene: TRBV6-5
clone size: once
CDR3 protein: CASSSGHGLAETQYF

J gene: TRBJ2-7
D gene: TRBD1
V gene: TRBV7-9
clone size: NA
CDR3 protein: CASSPDRGYSYEQYF

J gene: NA
D gene: NA
V gene: TRBV11-2
clone size: NA
CDR3 protein: CASSLVFEQYF

J gene: TRBJ2-1
D gene: NA
V gene: TRBV5-1
clone size: NA
CDR3 protein: CASSTRGEYYNEQFF

J gene: TRBJ2-5
D gene: NA
V gene: TRBV5-6
clone size: NA
CDR3 protein: CASSWPSQETQYF

J gene: TRBJ2-1
D gene: TRBD2
V gene: TRBV30
clone size: NA
CDR3 protein: CAWRSISGMVNEQFF

J gene: TRBJ2-3
D gene: NA
V gene: TRBV2
clone size: NA
CDR3 protein: CASRAEGGQYF

J gene: TRBJ2-2
D gene: NA
V gene: TRBV9
clone size: NA
CDR3 protein: CASSAHTNTGELFF

J gene: TRBJ1-5
D gene: TRBD1
V gene: TRBV2
clone size: NA
CDR3 protein: CASSRQGSNQPQHF

J gene: TRBJ2-5
D gene: NA
V gene: TRBV7-3
clone size: NA
CDR3 protein: CASSLNSGGSETQYF

J gene: TRBJ2-1
D gene: TRBD2
V gene: TRBV28
clone size: NA
CDR3 protein: CASSFPSGSYNEQFF

J gene: TRBJ1-2
D gene: NA
V gene: TRBV28
clone size: NA
CDR3 protein: CASSFQGNYGYTF

J gene: TRBJ1-5
D gene: NA
V gene: TRBV18
clone size: NA
CDR3 protein: CASSPSTGVQPQHF

J gene: TRBJ1-1
D gene: NA
V gene: TRBV7-9
clone size: NA
CDR3 protein: CASSVQGMNTEAFF

J gene: TRBJ1-4
D gene: TRBD1
V gene: TRBV27
clone size: once
CDR3 protein: CASSSYRGRAEKLFF

J gene: TRBJ2-1
D gene: NA
V gene: TRBV5-1
clone size: once
CDR3 protein: CASSLGQPYNEQFF

J gene: TRBJ2-7
D gene: TRBD1
V gene: TRBV7-2
clone size: NA
CDR3 protein: CASSRRGPGQGQYEQYF

J gene: TRBJ1-3
D gene: TRBD1
V gene: TRBV18
clone size: NA
CDR3 protein: CASSPRTGRISGNTIYF

J gene: TRBJ2-3
D gene: TRBD1
V gene: TRBV28
clone size: NA
CDR3 protein: CASSDRVPDTQYF

J gene: TRBJ1-1
D gene: TRBD1
V gene: TRBV5-1
clone size: NA
CDR3 protein: CASSRTGLTEAFF

J gene: TRBJ2-3
D gene: NA
V gene: TRBV7-9
clone size: once
CDR3 protein: CSSSNAIDRATDTQYF

J gene: TRBJ2-1
D gene: TRBD2
V gene: TRBV11-2
clone size: NA
CDR3 protein: CASSLISGNNEQFF

J gene: TRBJ1-1
D gene: NA
V gene: TRBV6-1
clone size: once
CDR3 protein: CASRIGQMNTEAFF

J gene: TRBJ2-3
D gene: NA
V gene: TRBV19
clone size: NA
CDR3 protein: CASSIGRTQYF

J gene: TRBJ2-2
D gene: TRBD1
V gene: TRBV7-8
clone size: NA
CDR3 protein: CASRGQGGTGELFF

J gene: TRBJ2-5
D gene: TRBD2
V gene: TRBV19
clone size: NA
CDR3 protein: CASRYGLAESETQYF

J gene: TRBJ2-7
D gene: TRBD1
V gene: TRBV5-1
clone size: once
CDR3 protein: CASSSRDREGEQYF

J gene: TRBJ1-2
D gene: NA
V gene: TRBV19
clone size: NA
CDR3 protein: CASSFGLADYGYTF

J gene: TRBJ2-3
D gene: NA
V gene: TRBV19
clone size: NA
CDR3 protein: CASSIGPGGLPDTQYF

J gene: TRBJ2-2
D gene: NA
V gene: TRBV27
clone size: NA
CDR3 protein: CASSNAGRAGELFF

J gene: TRBJ1-2
D gene: TRBD1
V gene: TRBV30
clone size: NA
CDR3 protein: CAWTRDRSYGYTF

J gene: TRBJ2-7
D gene: NA
V gene: TRBV18
clone size: NA
CDR3 protein: CASSTSRAGTSDEQYF

J gene: TRBJ2-3
D gene: NA
V gene: TRBV7-2
clone size: once
CDR3 protein: CASSLAGVGTDTQYF